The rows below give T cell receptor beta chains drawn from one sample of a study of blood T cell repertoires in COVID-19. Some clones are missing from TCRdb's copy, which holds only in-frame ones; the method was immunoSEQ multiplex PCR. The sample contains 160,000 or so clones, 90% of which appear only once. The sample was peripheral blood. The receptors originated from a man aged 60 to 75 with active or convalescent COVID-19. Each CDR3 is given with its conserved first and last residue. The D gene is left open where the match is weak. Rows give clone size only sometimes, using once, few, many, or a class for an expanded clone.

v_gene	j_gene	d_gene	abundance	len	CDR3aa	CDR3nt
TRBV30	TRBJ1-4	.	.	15	CAWSGKSRAQEKLFF	TGTGCCTGGAGTGGGAAGAGCAGGGCGCAGGAAAAACTGTTTTTT
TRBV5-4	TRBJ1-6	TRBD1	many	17	CASSPEGQALRNSPLHF	TGTGCCAGCAGCCCTGAGGGACAGGCCTTGCGTAATTCACCCCTCCACTTT
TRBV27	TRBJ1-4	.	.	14	CASSRSRANEKLFF	TGTGCCAGCAGCCGGAGCAGGGCAAATGAAAAACTGTTTTTT
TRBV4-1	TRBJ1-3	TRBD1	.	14	CASSQDRVQDTIYF	TGCGCCAGCAGCCAGGACAGGGTTCAGGACACCATATATTTT
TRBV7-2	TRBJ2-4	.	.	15	CASSLVADTLNIQYF	TGTGCCAGCAGCTTAGTTGCCGACACCTTAAACATTCAGTACTTC
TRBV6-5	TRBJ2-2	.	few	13	CASSSGNTGELFF	TGTGCCAGCAGTTCGGGGAACACCGGGGAGCTGTTTTTT
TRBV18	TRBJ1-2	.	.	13	CASSPTGVYGYTF	TGTGCCAGCTCACCGACAGGAGTCTATGGCTACACCTTC
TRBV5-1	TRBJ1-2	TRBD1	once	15	CASSLGQGDNYGYTF	TGCGCCAGCAGCTTGGGACAGGGGGATAACTATGGCTACACCTTC
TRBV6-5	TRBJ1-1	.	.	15	CASSPPDGMNTEAFF	TGTGCCAGCAGTCCACCGGACGGGATGAACACTGAAGCTTTCTTT
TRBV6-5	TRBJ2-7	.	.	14	CASRKTTVAYEQYF	TGTGCCAGCCGTAAGACTACAGTAGCCTACGAGCAGTACTTC
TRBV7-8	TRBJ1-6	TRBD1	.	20	CASSLARSGQTPVWNSPLHF	TGTGCCAGCAGCTTAGCGCGTTCGGGACAGACTCCAGTGTGGAATTCACCCCTCCACTTT
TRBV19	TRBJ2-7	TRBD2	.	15	CASGTTSGSSYEQYF	TGTGCCAGTGGGACCACTAGCGGGAGTTCCTACGAGCAGTACTTC